This TCR beta chain comes out of a study of shared clonotypes between healthy human individuals. In the study overall: Each donor's CD4 naive and CD4 memory cells filled three plates apiece, CD8 naive two, and CD8 memory one. The study, taken as a whole, reports: With few donors, the genetic and exposure-history diversity represented was limited. Generation probabilities were higher for clonotypes shared across all four sorted-subset donors than for unshared ones.

Partitioning of CD4+ cells yielded a CD45RA+ naive subset and a CD45RA-negative memory subset. This CDR3 region has 18 residues. The V gene end was trimmed by 2 bases and the J gene end by 4 bases; junction bases not matched to a gene: 13. The germline gives CDR1 LNHDA, CDR2 SQIVND (reference sequence). Here immunoSEQ multiplex PCR was the method, and the copy in TCRdb shows in-frame clones only, minus some. Counted here are approximately 500,000 clones, roughly 95% occurring once; the ten biggest clones make up about 0.064%. Concerning this clone: Its antigen is still unknown.

This sequence originates from a woman in her 30s in good health. The rearrangement joins TRBV19 to TRBJ1-5; 8 nucleotides agree with TRBD1. Input material: naive CD4+ T cells sorted from blood. As for subset: CD45RA+ positively selected. The CDR3 bases are TGTGCCAGTAGTATACAAGGATCCGGGACAGGCCATAATCAGCCCCAGCATTTT. Protein product: CASSIQGSGTGHNQPQHF.